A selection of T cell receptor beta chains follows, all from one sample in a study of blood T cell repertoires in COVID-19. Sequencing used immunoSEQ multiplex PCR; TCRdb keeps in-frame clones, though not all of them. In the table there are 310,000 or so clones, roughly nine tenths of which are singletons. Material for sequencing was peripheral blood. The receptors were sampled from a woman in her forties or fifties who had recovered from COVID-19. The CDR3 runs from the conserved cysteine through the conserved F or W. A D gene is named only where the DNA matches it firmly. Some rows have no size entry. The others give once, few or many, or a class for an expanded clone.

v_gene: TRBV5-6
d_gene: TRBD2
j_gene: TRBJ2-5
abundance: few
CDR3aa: CASSFHLAGGPETQYF
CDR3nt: TGTGCCAGCAGCTTCCATCTAGCGGGGGGCCCGGAGACCCAGTACTTC

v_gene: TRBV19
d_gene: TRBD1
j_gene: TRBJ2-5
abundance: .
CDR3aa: CASSKGQGAGETQYF
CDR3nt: TGTGCCAGTAGTAAGGGACAGGGGGCGGGCGAGACCCAGTACTTC

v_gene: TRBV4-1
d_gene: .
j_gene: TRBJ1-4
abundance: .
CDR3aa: CASSQVLQGNNEKLFF
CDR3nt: TGCGCCAGCAGCCAGGTATTACAGGGCAATAATGAAAAACTGTTTTTT

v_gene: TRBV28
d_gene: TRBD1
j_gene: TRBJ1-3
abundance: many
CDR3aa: CASLGSRGHGGNTIYF
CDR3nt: TGTGCCAGCTTGGGGTCGAGGGGGCACGGTGGAAACACCATATATTTT

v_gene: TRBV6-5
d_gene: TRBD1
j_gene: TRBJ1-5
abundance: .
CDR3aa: CASRILTGSDQPQHF
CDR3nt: TGTGCCAGCAGGATCTTGACAGGGAGCGATCAGCCCCAGCATTTT

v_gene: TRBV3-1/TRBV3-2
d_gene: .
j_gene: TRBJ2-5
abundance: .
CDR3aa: CASSQLSETQYF
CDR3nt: TGTGCCAGCAGCCAGTTATCAGAGACCCAGTACTTC

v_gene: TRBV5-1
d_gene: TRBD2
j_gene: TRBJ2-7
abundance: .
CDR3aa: CASSLSLAGKGTYEQYF
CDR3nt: TGCGCCAGCAGCTTGTCCCTAGCGGGGAAGGGGACCTACGAGCAGTACTTC

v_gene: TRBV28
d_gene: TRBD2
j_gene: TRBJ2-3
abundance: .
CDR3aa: CASSRGLAERSDTQYF
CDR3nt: TGTGCCAGCAGTCGCGGACTAGCGGAGCGGTCGGATACGCAGTATTTT

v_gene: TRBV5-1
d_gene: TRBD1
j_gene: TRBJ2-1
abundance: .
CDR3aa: CASSSGQANEQFF
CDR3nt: TGCGCCAGCAGCTCGGGACAGGCCAATGAGCAGTTCTTC

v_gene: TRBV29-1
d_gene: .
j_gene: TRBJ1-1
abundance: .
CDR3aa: CSVRSGGRNTEAFF
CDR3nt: TGCAGCGTTAGGTCTGGGGGCAGGAACACTGAAGCTTTCTTT

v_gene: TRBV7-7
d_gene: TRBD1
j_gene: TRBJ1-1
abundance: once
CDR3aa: CASSAGQGDTEAFF
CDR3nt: TGTGCTAGCAGCGCCGGACAGGGGGACACTGAAGCTTTCTTT

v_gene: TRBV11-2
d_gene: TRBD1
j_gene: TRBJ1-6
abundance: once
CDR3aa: CASSLGDRNNSPLHF
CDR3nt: TGTGCCAGCAGCCTAGGGGACAGGAATAATTCACCCCTCCACTTT

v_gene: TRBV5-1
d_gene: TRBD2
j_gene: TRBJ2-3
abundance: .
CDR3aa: CASNLLAGGPGTDTQYF
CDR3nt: TGCGCCAGCAACCTACTAGCGGGAGGGCCGGGCACAGATACGCAGTATTTT

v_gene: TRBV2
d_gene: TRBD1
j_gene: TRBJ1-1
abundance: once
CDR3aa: CASRDRVAEAFF
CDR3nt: TGTGCCAGCAGAGACAGGGTAGCTGAAGCTTTCTTT

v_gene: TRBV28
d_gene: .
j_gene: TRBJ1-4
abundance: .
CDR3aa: CASSLSQAGYEKLFF
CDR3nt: TGTGCCAGCAGTTTGAGCCAGGCCGGCTACGAAAAACTGTTTTTT

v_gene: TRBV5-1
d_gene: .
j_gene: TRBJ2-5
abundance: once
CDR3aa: CASEGGAGGAQYF
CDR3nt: TGCGCCAGCGAGGGGGGGGCCGGAGGGGCCCAGTACTTC

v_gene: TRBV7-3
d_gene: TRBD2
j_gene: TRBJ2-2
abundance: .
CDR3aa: CASSLSGGHGELFF
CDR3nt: TGTGCCAGCAGCCTCAGCGGGGGTCACGGGGAGCTGTTTTTT

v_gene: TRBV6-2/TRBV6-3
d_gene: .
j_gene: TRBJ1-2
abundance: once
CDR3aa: CASSYSRQRGYGYTF
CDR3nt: TGTGCCAGCAGTTATTCCCGACAGCGAGGCTATGGCTACACCTTC

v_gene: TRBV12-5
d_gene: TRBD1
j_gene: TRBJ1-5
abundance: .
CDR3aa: CASGYSGGGQPQHF
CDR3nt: TGTGCTAGTGGTTACTCAGGGGGCGGGCAGCCCCAGCATTTT

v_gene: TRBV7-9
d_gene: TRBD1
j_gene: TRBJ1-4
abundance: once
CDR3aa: CASRASVGTVGAGLFF
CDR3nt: TGTGCCAGCAGGGCCTCCGTTGGGACAGTTGGGGCGGGACTGTTTTTT

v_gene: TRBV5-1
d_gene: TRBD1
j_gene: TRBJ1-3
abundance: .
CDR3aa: CASSSGTGRSGNTIYF
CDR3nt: TGCGCCAGCAGCTCCGGGACAGGCCGCTCTGGAAACACCATATATTTT

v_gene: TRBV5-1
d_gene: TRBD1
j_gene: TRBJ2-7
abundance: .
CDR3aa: CASSLDRGSYEQYF
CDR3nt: TGCGCCAGCAGCTTGGACAGGGGGTCATACGAGCAGTACTTC

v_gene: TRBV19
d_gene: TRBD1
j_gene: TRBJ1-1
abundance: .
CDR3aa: CASSPREGQGRMEAFF
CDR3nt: TGTGCCAGTAGCCCGAGAGAAGGACAGGGAAGGATGGAAGCTTTCTTT

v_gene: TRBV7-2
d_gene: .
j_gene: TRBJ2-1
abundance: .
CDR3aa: CASSYVPGKQFF
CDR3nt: TGTGCCAGCAGCTATGTGCCGGGGAAGCAGTTCTTC

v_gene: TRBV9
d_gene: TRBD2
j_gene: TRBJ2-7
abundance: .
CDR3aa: CASSVEASGRSSYEQYF
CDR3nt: TGTGCCAGCAGCGTAGAGGCTAGCGGGAGGTCTTCCTACGAGCAGTACTTC

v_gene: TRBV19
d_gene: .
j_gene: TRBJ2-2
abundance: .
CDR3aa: CASSIGTGRVVTGELFF
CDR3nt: TGTGCCAGTAGTATAGGTACAGGGAGGGTCGTCACCGGGGAGCTGTTTTTT

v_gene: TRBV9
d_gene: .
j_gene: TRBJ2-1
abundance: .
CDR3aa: CASSGGQKYNEQFF
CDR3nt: TGTGCCAGCAGCGGCGGGCAGAAATACAATGAGCAGTTCTTC

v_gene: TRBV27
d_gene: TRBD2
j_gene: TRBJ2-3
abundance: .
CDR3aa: CASSWAGGLRDTQYF
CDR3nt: TGTGCCAGCAGTTGGGCGGGGGGGCTTAGAGATACGCAGTATTTT

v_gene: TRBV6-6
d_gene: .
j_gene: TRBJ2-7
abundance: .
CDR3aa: CASKPDIYYEQYF
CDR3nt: TGTGCCAGCAAACCCGACATATACTACGAGCAGTACTTC

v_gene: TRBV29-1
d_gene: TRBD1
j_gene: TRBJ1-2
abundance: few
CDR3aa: CSVEQGDQRGTF
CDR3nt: TGCAGCGTTGAACAGGGGGACCAACGGGGGACCTTC

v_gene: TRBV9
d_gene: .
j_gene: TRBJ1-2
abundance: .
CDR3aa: CASSVEQGGSYGYTF
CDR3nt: TGTGCCAGCAGCGTAGAACAGGGTGGAAGCTATGGCTACACCTTC

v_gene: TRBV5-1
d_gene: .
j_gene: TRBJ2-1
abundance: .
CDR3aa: CASSFIAEDGEQFF
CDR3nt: TGCGCCAGCAGCTTCATAGCGGAGGATGGAGAGCAGTTCTTC

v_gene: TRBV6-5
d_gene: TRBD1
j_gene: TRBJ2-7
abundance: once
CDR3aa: CASSLQGYEQYF
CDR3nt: TGTGCCAGCAGTTTACAGGGGTACGAGCAGTACTTC

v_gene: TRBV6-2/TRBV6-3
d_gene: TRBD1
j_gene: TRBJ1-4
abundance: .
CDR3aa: CASSRGQGLFF
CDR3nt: TGTGCCAGCAGTCGGGGACAGGGACTGTTTTTT

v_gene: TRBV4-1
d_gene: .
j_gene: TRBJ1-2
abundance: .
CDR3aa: CASSQERGGGASGYTF
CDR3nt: TGCGCCAGCAGCCAAGAAAGGGGCGGGGGGGCAAGTGGCTACACCTTC

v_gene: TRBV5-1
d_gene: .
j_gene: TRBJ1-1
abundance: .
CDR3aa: CASSLKGEGTEAFF
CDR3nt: TGCGCCAGCAGCTTGAAGGGGGAGGGCACTGAAGCTTTCTTT

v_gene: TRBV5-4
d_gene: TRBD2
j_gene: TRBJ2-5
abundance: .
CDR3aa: CASSSASGRAGRETQYF
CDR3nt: TGTGCCAGCAGTTCCGCTAGCGGGAGGGCCGGGCGAGAGACCCAGTACTTC

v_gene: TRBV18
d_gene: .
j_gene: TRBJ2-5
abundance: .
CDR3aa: CASSPSGGEETQYF
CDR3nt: TGTGCCAGCTCACCGAGTGGAGGAGAAGAGACCCAGTACTTC

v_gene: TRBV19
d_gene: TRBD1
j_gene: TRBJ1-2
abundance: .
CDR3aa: CASSWDRGQNYGYTF
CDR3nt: TGTGCCAGTAGTTGGGACAGGGGGCAGAACTATGGCTACACCTTC